The following is a T cell receptor (beta chain) sequence with its context. The target antigen is unknown. Germline CDR1 MNHNY, CDR2 SVGAGI (reference sequence). The J segment lost 12 bases and the V segment lost 4 bases, leaving 4 bases of the junction unmatched. CDR3 length equals 12 residues. The primer mix had 60 Vbeta and 13 Jbeta primers. Repertoires were generated with immunoSEQ multiplex PCR, while TCRdb's copy carries only in-frame clones and drops some. The table includes about 100,000 clones, roughly 88% detected once. This record belongs to a study of cytomegalovirus exposure and HLA in healthy donors. The study's findings and limits: For most TCR beta V segments, an earlier analysis put the productive rate at about 87% or about 30% of the time. Some V segments, including TRBV6-2 and TRBV6-3, were excluded as indistinguishable. DRB1 had the most TCR associations and HLA-C the fewest, a later analysis found, with rates varying by HLA locus.

This receptor was obtained from a woman aged 18 to 35 in good health and CMV-seronegative. The gene calls are TRBV6-6 and TRBJ2-1, with 9 positions matching TRBD1. Sequences were obtained from PBMCs. CDR3: CASSSLGQGQFF. In nucleotides, the CDR3 is TGTGCCAGCAGTTCCCTGGGACAGGGGCAGTTCTTC.